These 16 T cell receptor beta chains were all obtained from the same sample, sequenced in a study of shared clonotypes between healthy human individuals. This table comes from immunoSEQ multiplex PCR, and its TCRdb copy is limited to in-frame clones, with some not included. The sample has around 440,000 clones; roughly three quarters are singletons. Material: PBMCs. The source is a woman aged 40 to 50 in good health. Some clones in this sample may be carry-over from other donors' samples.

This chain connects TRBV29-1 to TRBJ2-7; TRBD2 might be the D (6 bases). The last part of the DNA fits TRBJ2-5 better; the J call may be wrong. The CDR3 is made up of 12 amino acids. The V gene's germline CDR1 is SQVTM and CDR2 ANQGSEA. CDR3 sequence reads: CSVESSGETQYF. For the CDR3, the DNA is TGCAGCGTTGAAAGTAGCGGAGAGACCCAGTACTTC.

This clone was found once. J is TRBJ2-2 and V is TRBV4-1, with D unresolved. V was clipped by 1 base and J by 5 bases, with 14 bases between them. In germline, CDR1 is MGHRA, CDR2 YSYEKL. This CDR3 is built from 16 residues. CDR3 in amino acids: CASSQGRPLSTGELFF. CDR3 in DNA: TGCGCCAGCAGCCAAGGGCGGCCCCTAAGTACCGGGGAGCTGTTTTTT.

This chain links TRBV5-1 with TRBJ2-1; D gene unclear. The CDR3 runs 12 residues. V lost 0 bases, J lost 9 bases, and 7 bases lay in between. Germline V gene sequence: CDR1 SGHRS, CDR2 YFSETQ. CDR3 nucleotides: TGCGCCAGCAGCTTGGCTGGCTCTGAGCAGTTCTTC. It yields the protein CASSLAGSEQFF.

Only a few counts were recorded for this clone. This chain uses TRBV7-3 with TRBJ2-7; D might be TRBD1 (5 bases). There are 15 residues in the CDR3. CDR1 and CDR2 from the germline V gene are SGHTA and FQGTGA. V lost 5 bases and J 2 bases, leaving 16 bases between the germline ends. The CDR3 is CASSPNPGRAYEQYF. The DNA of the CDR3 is TGTGCCAGCAGCCCGAACCCTGGCAGGGCCTACGAGCAGTACTTC. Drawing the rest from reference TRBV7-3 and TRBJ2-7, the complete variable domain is GAGVSQTPSNKVTEKGKYVELRCDPISGHTALYWYRQSLGQGPEFLIYFQGTGAADDSGLPNDRFFAVRPEGSVSTLKIQRTERGDSAVYLCASSPNPGRAYEQYFGPGTRLTVT.

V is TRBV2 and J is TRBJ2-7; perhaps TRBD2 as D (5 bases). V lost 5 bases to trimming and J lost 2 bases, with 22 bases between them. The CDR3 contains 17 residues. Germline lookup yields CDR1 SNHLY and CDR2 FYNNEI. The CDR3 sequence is CASSFPGSRVWTYEQYF. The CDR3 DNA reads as TGTGCCAGCAGTTTCCCGGGATCGAGGGTTTGGACCTACGAGCAGTACTTC.

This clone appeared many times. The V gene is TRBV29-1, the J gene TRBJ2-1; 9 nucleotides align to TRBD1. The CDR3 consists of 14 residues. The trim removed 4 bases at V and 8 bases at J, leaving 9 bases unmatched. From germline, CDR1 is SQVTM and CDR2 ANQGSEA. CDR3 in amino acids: CSVAPGTGRDEQFF. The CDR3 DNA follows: TGCAGCGTTGCCCCCGGGACAGGGCGAGATGAGCAGTTCTTC.

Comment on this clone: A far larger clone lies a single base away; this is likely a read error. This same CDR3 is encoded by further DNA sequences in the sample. Written as DNA, the CDR3 is TGCAGCGTTGCGGGACTGGCGGGCTACGAGCAGTACTTC. Translated, it gives CSVAGLAGYEQYF. The rearrangement uses TRBV29-1 and TRBJ2-7; a weak D match, TRBD2 (6 bases). Trimming removed 4 bases from V and 3 bases from J, with 13 bases in between. CDR1 is SQVTM, CDR2 ANQGSEA, per germline. This CDR3 has 13 residues.

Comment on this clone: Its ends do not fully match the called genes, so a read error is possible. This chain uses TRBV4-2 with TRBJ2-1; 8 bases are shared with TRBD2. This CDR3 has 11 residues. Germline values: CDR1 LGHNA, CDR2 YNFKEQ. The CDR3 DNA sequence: TGTGCCACCAGCAGCGGGGGCGAGCAGTTCTTC. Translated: CATSSGGEQFF.

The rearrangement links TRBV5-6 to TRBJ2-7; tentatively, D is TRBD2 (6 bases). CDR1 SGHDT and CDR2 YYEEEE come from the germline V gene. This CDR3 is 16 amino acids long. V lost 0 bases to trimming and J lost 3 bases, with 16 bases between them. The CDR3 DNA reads TGTGCCAGCAGCTTGGGGCGGGGTGTGATTCTCTACGAGCAGTACTTC. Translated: CASSLGRGVILYEQYF.

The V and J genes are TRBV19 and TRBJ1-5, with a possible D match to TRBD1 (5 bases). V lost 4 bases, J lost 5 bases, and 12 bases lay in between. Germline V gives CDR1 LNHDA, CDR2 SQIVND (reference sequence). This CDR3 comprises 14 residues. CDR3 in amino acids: CASSKEGPYQPQHF. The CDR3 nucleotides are TGTGCCAGTAGTAAGGAGGGGCCCTATCAGCCCCAGCATTTT.

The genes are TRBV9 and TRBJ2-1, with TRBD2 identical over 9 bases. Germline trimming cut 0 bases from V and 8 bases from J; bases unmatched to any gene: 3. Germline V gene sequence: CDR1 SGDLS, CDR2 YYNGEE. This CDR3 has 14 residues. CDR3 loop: CASSVGGRGDEQFF. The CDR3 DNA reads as TGTGCCAGCAGCGTAGGCGGGAGGGGGGATGAGCAGTTCTTC.

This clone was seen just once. CDR3 sequence: CASSVVATDTQYF. CDR3 sequence (DNA): TGTGCCAGCAGCGTAGTTGCTACAGATACGCAGTATTTT. The chain links TRBV9 to TRBJ2-3, with no clear D. This CDR3 contains 13 residues. The V gene's germline CDR1 is SGDLS and CDR2 YYNGEE. The V end lost 0 bases, the J end lost 3 bases, and 5 bases lay between the germline ends.

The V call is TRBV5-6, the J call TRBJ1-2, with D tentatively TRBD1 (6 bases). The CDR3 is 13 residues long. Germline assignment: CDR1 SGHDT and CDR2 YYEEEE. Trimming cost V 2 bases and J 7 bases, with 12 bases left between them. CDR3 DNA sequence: TGTGCCAGCAGCTTTATGGGGGCTGGTGGCTACACCTTC. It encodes CASSFMGAGGYTF.

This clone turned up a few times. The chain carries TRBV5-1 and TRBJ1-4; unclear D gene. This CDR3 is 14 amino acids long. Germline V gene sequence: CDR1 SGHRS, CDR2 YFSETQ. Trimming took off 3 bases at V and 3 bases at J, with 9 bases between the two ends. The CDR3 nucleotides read TGCGCCAGCAGCTCGACACAACCTAATGAAAAACTGTTTTTT. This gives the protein CASSSTQPNEKLFF.

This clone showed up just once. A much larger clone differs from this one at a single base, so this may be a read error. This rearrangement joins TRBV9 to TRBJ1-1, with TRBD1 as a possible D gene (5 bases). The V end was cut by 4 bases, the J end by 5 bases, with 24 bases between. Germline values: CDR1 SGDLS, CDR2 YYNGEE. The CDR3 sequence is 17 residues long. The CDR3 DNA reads TGTGCCAGCAGCCCAAAACCGGTCGGGGCAGTCAGAACTGAAGCTTTCTTT. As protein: CASSPKPVGAVRTEAFF.

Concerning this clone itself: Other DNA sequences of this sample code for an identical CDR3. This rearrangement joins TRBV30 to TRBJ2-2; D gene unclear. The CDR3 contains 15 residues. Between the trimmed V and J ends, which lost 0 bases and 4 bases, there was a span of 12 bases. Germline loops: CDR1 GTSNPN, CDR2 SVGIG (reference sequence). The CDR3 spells CAWSVGERITGELFF. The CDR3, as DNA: TGTGCCTGGAGTGTAGGCGAGAGGATCACCGGGGAGCTGTTTTTT.